The 28 T cell receptor beta chains below come from one sample, sequenced in a study of cytomegalovirus exposure and HLA in healthy donors. PCR employed 60 Vbeta and 13 Jbeta primers. Method: immunoSEQ multiplex PCR; TCRdb's copy keeps in-frame clones and lacks some. The data show 150,000 to 190,000 clones, around 83% seen once. The sequencing input was PBMCs. The receptor set was obtained from a woman aged 18 to 35 in good health and CMV-seronegative.

This chain connects TRBV7-8 to TRBJ2-3, with D perhaps matching TRBD1 (5 bases). CDR3 length: 15 residues. Germline lookup yields CDR1 SGHVS and CDR2 FQNEAQ. Trimming left V 1 base short and J 7 bases short, with 15 bases between. The CDR3 sequence is CASSLGRGAMHTQYF. The CDR3 nucleotides are TGTGCCAGCAGCTTAGGGCGTGGGGCAATGCATACGCAGTATTTT.

CDR3 DNA: TGCGCCAGCAGCCAAGGGCGGACAAACGAGCAGTACTTC. It translates to CASSQGRTNEQYF. The chain couples TRBV4-1 to TRBJ2-7; a possible D gene is TRBD1 (5 bases). The V end lost 1 base, the J end lost 5 bases, and 9 bases lay between the germline ends. Germline values: CDR1 MGHRA, CDR2 YSYEKL. The CDR3 length is 13 residues.

The chain employs TRBV28 and TRBJ1-3; 9 bases fit TRBD1. The J segment lost 4 bases and the V segment lost 4 bases, leaving 8 bases of the junction unmatched. CDR1 MDHEN and CDR2 SYDVKM come from the germline V gene. This CDR3 spans 16 amino acids. CDR3 DNA: TGTGCCAGCAGTTCCCTACAGGGGGCGTTGGGAAACACCATATATTTT. It codes for CASSSLQGALGNTIYF.

This chain joins TRBV28 and TRBJ2-4, with D perhaps TRBD2 (6 bases). Germline assignment: CDR1 MDHEN and CDR2 SYDVKM. V was shortened by 7 bases and J by 3 bases, with 19 bases between the two germline ends. This CDR3 region has 16 residues. The CDR3 reads CASTPKWGGVKNIQYF. The CDR3, as DNA: TGTGCCAGCACCCCCAAATGGGGAGGAGTCAAAAACATTCAGTACTTC.

The CDR3 is CASSQALAGGPDTQYF. Written as DNA, the CDR3 is TGCGCCAGCAGCCAAGCTTTGGCGGGAGGGCCAGATACGCAGTATTTT. The rearrangement uses TRBV4-3 and TRBJ2-3, with TRBD2 identical over 9 bases. Germline CDR1 is LGHNA and CDR2 is YSLEER. The length of the CDR3 is 16 residues. V was clipped by 1 base and J by 4 bases; unmatched bases: 6.

V gene TRBV6-1 combines with J gene TRBJ2-5; weak D call: TRBD1 (5 bases). This CDR3 has 13 amino acids. V lost 4 bases, J lost 5 bases, and 11 bases lay in between. CDR1 is MNHNS, CDR2 SASEGT, per germline. In nucleotides, the CDR3 is TGTGCCAGCAGTGCAGGGCGTTCGGAGACCCAGTACTTC. As protein: CASSAGRSETQYF.

The chain couples TRBV21-1 to TRBJ2-7; the table's D call, TRBD1, was not checked against the DNA. TRBV21-1 is shown as a pseudogene. This CDR3 has 16 residues. The CDR3 region is CASSKRRRDRPYEQYF. The DNA for the CDR3 is TGTGCCAGCAGCAAACGTAGGCGGGACAGGCCCTACGAGCAGTACTTC.

J is TRBJ1-4 and V is TRBV7-9; the D gene is possibly TRBD1 (5 bases). V was trimmed by 5 bases and J by 0 bases, leaving 16 bases between them. CDR3 length equals 17 residues. Germline CDR1 SEHNR, CDR2 FQNEAQ (reference sequence). The CDR3 nucleotides read TGTGCCAGCAGCCCATCCACCCCACAGGCAACTAATGAAAAACTGTTTTTT. It specifies CASSPSTPQATNEKLFF.

The chain recombines TRBV29-1 with TRBJ2-5; 8 positions agree with TRBD2. CDR1 and CDR2 (germline): SQVTM, ANQGSEA. V lost 1 base to trimming and J lost 5 bases; unmatched junction nucleotides: 3. This CDR3 comprises 13 residues. CDR3 sequence (DNA): TGCAGCGTTGAAGGAGCGGGAGTGGAGACCCAGTACTTC. Encoded protein: CSVEGAGVETQYF.

This clone was picked up one time. The chain combines TRBV5-1 with TRBJ2-3; TRBD1 matches at 12 bases. The CDR3 sequence is 15 residues long. CDR1 SGHRS and CDR2 YFSETQ come from the germline V gene. Trimming removed 4 bases from V and 8 bases from J; junction bases left unmatched: 8. CDR3 sequence (DNA): TGCGCCAGCAGCCCCCGGGACAGGGGGCAAGGTACGCAGTATTTT. As protein: CASSPRDRGQGTQYF.

CDR3 residues: CAWVSGSTDTQYF. CDR3 in DNA: TGTGCCTGGGTTAGCGGGAGCACAGATACGCAGTATTTT. The chain combines TRBV30 with TRBJ2-3; TRBD2 matches at 7 bases. Looked up from germline, CDR1 is GTSNPN and CDR2 is SVGIG (reference sequence). The CDR3 length is 13 residues. J lost 0 bases, V lost 5 bases, and 2 bases had no gene match.

Only one count was recorded for this clone. The genes are TRBV4-3 and TRBJ2-1; TRBD2 aligns across 8 bases. The germline gives CDR1 LGHNA, CDR2 YSLEER. V trimming: 0 bases; J trimming: 3 bases; junction bases outside the gene matches: 1. The CDR3 has 15 residues. The CDR3 reads CASSQESGGYNEQFF. The CDR3 DNA follows: TGCGCCAGCAGCCAAGAGAGCGGGGGCTACAATGAGCAGTTCTTC.

CDR3 in amino acids: CASSLDGGAHTEAFF. Here the CDR3 DNA reads TGTGCCAGCAGTTTGGACGGGGGGGCGCATACTGAAGCTTTCTTT. V and J are TRBV28 and TRBJ1-1; D is possibly TRBD1 (6 bases). Trimming cost V 3 bases and J 5 bases, with 16 bases left between them. CDR3 length: 15 residues. The V gene's germline CDR1 is MDHEN and CDR2 SYDVKM.

This clone appeared once. This chain connects TRBV4-2 to TRBJ2-1; 8 bases are shared with TRBD2. The trim removed 3 bases at V and 0 bases at J, leaving 4 bases unmatched. Per germline, CDR1 LGHNA and CDR2 YNFKEQ. The CDR3 spans 16 residues. For the CDR3, the DNA is TGTGCCAGCAGCCACGCGGGGGGATCCTCCTACAATGAGCAGTTCTTC. It yields the protein CASSHAGGSSYNEQFF.

This clone has only a few counts. The DNA for the CDR3 is TGCGCCAGCAGGGGACACCTCCACTTT. It encodes CASRGHLHF. The chain carries TRBV5-1 and TRBJ1-6, with D possibly TRBD1 on 6 matching bases. This CDR3 comprises 9 residues. Trimming pared 5 bases from V and 15 bases from J, leaving 6 bases between. Germline CDR1 and CDR2: SGHRS and YFSETQ. The full variable domain, rest sourced from reference TRBV5-1 and TRBJ1-6, is KAGVTQTPRYLIKTRGQQVTLSCSPISGHRSVSWYQQTPGQGLQFLFEYFSETQRNKGNFPGRFSGRQFSNSRSEMNVSTLELGDSALYLCASRGHLHFGNGTRLTVT.

This rearrangement joins TRBV25-1 to TRBJ2-7, with 7 bases aligning to TRBD1. The junction had 5 bases not matched to a gene; V was cut back by 10 bases and J by 2 bases. The CDR3 runs to 12 residues. The germline gives CDR1 MGHDK, CDR2 SYGVNS. DNA for the CDR3: TGTGCCAAAAGGACAGGCGCCTACGAGCAGTACTTC. Its protein is CAKRTGAYEQYF.

The V and J genes are TRBV21-1 and TRBJ2-1; TRBD2, as called in the table, went unchecked against the DNA. TRBV21-1 is given as a pseudogene. This CDR3 is 15 amino acids long. This CDR3 is CASSKGLVSVNEQFF. The CDR3 bases are TGTGCCAGCAGCAAAGGTCTCGTTAGCGTCAATGAGCAGTTCTTC.

The rearrangement uses TRBV5-4 and TRBJ1-2, with D unresolved. Germline-derived CDR1 and CDR2 are SGHNT and YYREEE (reference sequence). The CDR3 sequence is 14 residues long. With 4 bases removed from V and 4 bases from J, the gap between germline ends came to 14 bases. CDR3 bases: TGTGCCAGCAGCCAAGTATACGGTACCTATGGCTACACCTTC. Amino acids: CASSQVYGTYGYTF.

The chain employs TRBV6-1 and TRBJ2-3, with TRBD2 as a possible D gene (7 bases). Trimming took 0 bases from V and 5 from J, leaving 12 bases between them. Germline values: CDR1 MNHNS, CDR2 SASEGT. The CDR3 runs to 15 residues. The CDR3 DNA follows: TGTGCCAGCAGTGAAGCGGGGGGGGCCGTAGATACGCAGTATTTT. Translation: CASSEAGGAVDTQYF.

This clone was seen just once. The CDR3 loop is CASSRTGGNYNSPLHF. The DNA for the CDR3 is TGCGCCAGCAGCAGGACAGGGGGGAACTATAATTCACCCCTCCACTTT. The chain couples TRBV5-1 to TRBJ1-6; TRBD1 matches at 10 bases. The CDR3 spans 16 residues. Per germline, CDR1 SGHRS and CDR2 YFSETQ. V shed 4 bases and J 3 bases; nucleotides not matched to a gene: 4.

This chain links TRBV21-1 with TRBJ1-4; the table's D gene call, TRBD1, was not cross checked with the DNA. TRBV21-1 is shown as a pseudogene. This CDR3 is 13 amino acids long. CDR3 nucleotides: TGTGCCAGCCGCACAGGGGGCCCAGAAAAACTGTTTTTT. It translates to CASRTGGPEKLFF.

This clone has only one observation. This chain joins TRBV29-1 and TRBJ1-2, with TRBD1 as a possible D gene (5 bases). Trimming took off 8 bases at V and 8 bases at J, with 18 bases between the two ends. The CDR3 is 12 amino acids. The germline V gene encodes CDR1 SQVTM and CDR2 ANQGSEA. This chain's CDR3 is CSTRRGQIGYTF. In DNA form, the CDR3 reads TGCAGCACCCGAAGGGGTCAGATCGGCTACACCTTC. Full variable domain (remainder filled in from reference TRBV29-1 and TRBJ1-2): SAVISQKPSRDICQRGTSLTIQCQVDSQVTMMFWYRQQPGQSLTLIATANQGSEATYESGFVIDKFPISRPNLTFSTLTVSNMSPEDSSIYLCSTRRGQIGYTFGSGTRLTVV.

The chain is built from TRBV5-1 and TRBJ2-7, with D possibly matching TRBD2 (5 bases). Looked up from germline, CDR1 is SGHRS and CDR2 is YFSETQ. Between the trimmed V and J ends, which lost 4 bases and 1 base, there was a span of 12 bases. This CDR3 has 14 amino acids. The CDR3 sequence: CASSHTGSSYEQYF. The CDR3 DNA reads TGCGCCAGCAGCCACACGGGGTCTTCCTACGAGCAGTACTTC.

The V call is TRBV5-1, the J call TRBJ1-6; TRBD1 might be the D (6 bases). V was shortened by 0 bases and J by 9 bases, with 10 bases between the two germline ends. The CDR3 sequence is 14 residues long. CDR1 is SGHRS and CDR2 is YFSETQ in the germline V gene. In DNA form, the CDR3 reads TGCGCCAGCAGCTTGGGACAGGCGGGTTCACCCCTCCACTTT. This sequence encodes CASSLGQAGSPLHF.

Only one count was recorded for this clone. The chain links TRBV2 to TRBJ2-5; perhaps TRBD1 as D (5 bases). The CDR3 has 12 residues. Trimming pared 4 bases from V and 12 bases from J, leaving 15 bases between. CDR1 and CDR2 from the germline V gene are SNHLY and FYNNEI. CDR3 protein: CASSANQGREYF. The CDR3 DNA reads as TGTGCCAGCAGTGCTAACCAGGGTAGAGAGTACTTC.

V is TRBV27 and J is TRBJ2-7; TRBD1 might be the D (5 bases). There are 15 residues in the CDR3. Germline V gene data show CDR1 as MNHEY and CDR2 as SMNVEV (reference sequence). Trimming took 4 bases from V and 2 from J, leaving 15 bases between them. CDR3 region: CASSSSTAYTYEQYF. In DNA form, the CDR3 reads TGTGCCAGCAGTTCGTCGACAGCGTATACCTACGAGCAGTACTTC.

The V call is TRBV10-2, the J call TRBJ2-7; 13 nucleotides agree with TRBD2. The trim removed 8 bases at V and 3 bases at J, leaving 13 bases unmatched. Germline CDR1 is WSHSY and CDR2 is SAAADI. The CDR3 has 17 residues. CDR3 residues: CASRGTSGTQKIYEQYF. DNA of the CDR3: TGCGCCAGCCGCGGGACTAGCGGGACACAAAAAATCTACGAGCAGTACTTC.

The DNA for the CDR3 is TGTGCCAGCAGACGCACACGGAACACTGAAGCTTTCTTT. Translating it yields CASRRTRNTEAFF. V gene TRBV6-5 combines with J gene TRBJ1-1; D remains ambiguous. Germline lookup yields CDR1 MNHEY and CDR2 SVGAGI. The CDR3 totals 13 residues. Trimming removed 6 bases at V and 1 base at J, with 9 bases between.